This TCR beta chain comes out of a study of blood T cell repertoires in COVID-19. Study information: T cells, B-cell-depleted T cells, or PBMCs provided the cDNA or gDNA that served as material.

CDR1 is KGHSH, CDR2 LQKENI, per germline. The CDR3 covers 15 residues. As regards this clone: The junction differs from germline at one of its ends, possibly a read error.

In the authors' workflow: Reference gene primer amplification in the assay estimated nucleated cell counts. Profiled with immunoSEQ multiplex PCR; TCRdb holds only in-frame clones, not every one. From that table come the V and J calls and clone size; the DNA was used to work out D and trimming. The sample gives 250,000 to 350,000 clones, roughly 88% of which show up once; about 1.7% is in the top ten. The receptor comes from a woman aged 45 to 65 with acute or convalescent COVID-19. The sequencing sample was made of peripheral blood. The V and J genes are TRBV18 and TRBJ1-2; 12 nucleotides align to TRBD1. The CDR3 DNA reads as TGTGCCAGCTCACCGATGGGACAGGGGGCGGATGGCCACACCTTC. As protein: CASSPMGQGADGHTF.